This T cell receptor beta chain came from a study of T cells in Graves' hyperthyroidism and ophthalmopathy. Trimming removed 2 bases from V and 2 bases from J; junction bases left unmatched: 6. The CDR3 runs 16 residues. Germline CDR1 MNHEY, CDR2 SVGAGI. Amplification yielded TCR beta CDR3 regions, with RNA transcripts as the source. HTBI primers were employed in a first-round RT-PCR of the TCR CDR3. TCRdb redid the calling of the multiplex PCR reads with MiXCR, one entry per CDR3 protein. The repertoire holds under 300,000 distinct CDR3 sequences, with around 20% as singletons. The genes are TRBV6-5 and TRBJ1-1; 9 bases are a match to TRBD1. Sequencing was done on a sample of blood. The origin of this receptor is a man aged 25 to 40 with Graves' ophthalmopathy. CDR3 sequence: CASSYARDRDNTEAFF. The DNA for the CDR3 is TGTGCCAGCAGTTACGCCCGGGACAGGGATAACACTGAAGCTTTCTTT.